One and the same sample provided the 30 T cell receptor beta chains below, sequenced in a study of shared clonotypes between healthy human individuals. The method was immunoSEQ multiplex PCR; TCRdb's version includes in-frame clones alone and lacks a portion of them. The table lists roughly 1,500,000 clones, 95% to 99% of them singletons, with approximately 0.45% in the top ten. The sample was naive CD4+ T cells sorted from blood. Subset described: CD45RA+ positively selected. The receptors here all came from a man aged 25-45 years in good health.

Worth noting for this clone: In the same sample, other DNA sequences code for this CDR3. The chain joins TRBV9 to TRBJ2-2; 7 bases match TRBD2. Germline lookup yields CDR1 SGDLS and CDR2 YYNGEE. The CDR3 runs 15 residues. V shed 2 bases, J shed 0 bases, and the junction held 1 base outside the gene matches. Written as DNA, the CDR3 is TGTGCCAGCAGCGTCCTAGCGGCGAACACCGGGGAGCTGTTTTTT. As protein: CASSVLAANTGELFF.

This chain uses TRBV5-1 with TRBJ1-5; D gene ambiguous. This CDR3 has 14 residues. Germline values: CDR1 SGHRS, CDR2 YFSETQ. Trimming took 2 bases from V and 6 from J, leaving 12 bases between them. The CDR3 DNA follows: TGCGCCAGCAGCTTAACGGGGATGGGTCAGCCCCAGCATTTT. Amino acid sequence: CASSLTGMGQPQHF.

The chain combines TRBV27 with TRBJ2-1; 9 nucleotides agree with TRBD2. The CDR3 has 15 amino acids. V was pared by 6 bases and J by 4 bases, with 7 bases of the junction left unmatched. The germline V gene has CDR1 MNHEY and CDR2 SMNVEV (reference sequence). As DNA, the CDR3 is TGTGCCAGCAGCACGACTAGCGGAGCATACAATGAGCAGTTCTTC. Its translation: CASSTTSGAYNEQFF.

The J gene is TRBJ2-5, the V gene TRBV2; D might be TRBD1 (5 bases). The CDR3 has 15 amino acids. The V gene lost 2 bases and the J gene lost 5 bases, with 15 bases spanning the gap. The germline V gene encodes CDR1 SNHLY and CDR2 FYNNEI. CDR3 sequence: CASSEQGESGETQYF. In nucleotides, the CDR3 is TGTGCCAGCAGTGAACAAGGGGAATCGGGCGAGACCCAGTACTTC.

The genes are TRBV18 and TRBJ1-1; 7 bases agree with TRBD1. Trimming at V came to 3 bases and at J to 1 base, leaving 5 bases not matched to a gene. Germline assignment: CDR1 KGHSH and CDR2 LQKENI. The CDR3 length is 15 residues. The CDR3 region is CASSPNRGGNTEAFF. The DNA of the CDR3 is TGTGCCAGCTCACCTAACAGGGGAGGGAACACTGAAGCTTTCTTT.

The sample holds one count of this clone. This chain joins TRBV9 and TRBJ2-1; no reliable D call. Germline V gene data show CDR1 as SGDLS and CDR2 as YYNGEE. This CDR3 is built from 13 residues. The V and J ends lost 0 bases and 5 bases respectively, with 6 bases between them. CDR3 DNA: TGTGCCAGCAGCGTAGCCAGAGACAATGAGCAGTTCTTC. Encoded protein: CASSVARDNEQFF. The full variable domain, in which reference TRBV9 and TRBJ2-1 provide the parts outside the CDR3, is DSGVTQTPKHLITATGQRVTLRCSPRSGDLSVYWYQQSLDQGLQFLIQYYNGEERAKGNILERFSAQQFPDLHSELNLSSLELGDSALYFCASSVARDNEQFFGPGTRLTVL.

Regarding this clone: Other DNA sequences within the sample encode an identical CDR3. The rearrangement links TRBV5-1 to TRBJ1-5, with D possibly TRBD1 on 5 matching bases. Per germline, CDR1 SGHRS and CDR2 YFSETQ. This CDR3 contains 14 residues. The V end lost 0 bases, the J end lost 2 bases, and 6 bases lay between the germline ends. This chain's CDR3 is CASSLGGGNQPQHF. CDR3 DNA sequence: TGCGCCAGCAGCTTGGGAGGGGGCAATCAGCCCCAGCATTTT.

V and J are TRBV6-6 and TRBJ1-2, with 10 bases identical to TRBD1. Germline V CDR1 and CDR2: MNHNY, SVGAGI (reference sequence). Trimming removed 5 bases from V and 6 bases from J; junction bases left unmatched: 9. The CDR3 extends over 15 amino acids. The CDR3 loop is CASSPPRDRGDGYTF. In nucleotides, the CDR3 is TGTGCCAGCAGTCCGCCTCGGGACAGGGGTGATGGCTACACCTTC.

The chain's CDR3 is CASKDGGTGELFF. The DNA of the CDR3 is TGTGCCAGTAAGGACGGGGGCACCGGGGAGCTGTTTTTT. This chain connects TRBV19 to TRBJ2-2; D might be TRBD2 (6 bases). Germline V lookup: CDR1 LNHDA, CDR2 SQIVND (reference sequence). Trimming stripped 7 bases from V and 4 bases from J, with 10 bases between. CDR3 length equals 13 residues.

This sequence joins TRBV4-1 and TRBJ2-1; possibly TRBD2 for D (6 bases). Trimming removed 6 bases at V and 0 bases at J, with 12 bases between. This CDR3 has 15 residues. Germline CDR1 MGHRA, CDR2 YSYEKL. CDR3 sequence (DNA): TGCGCCAGCAGTCAATTGGGGGGCTCCTACAATGAGCAGTTCTTC. Translation gives CASSQLGGSYNEQFF.

The chain combines TRBV30 with TRBJ2-5; D unclear. The germline gives CDR1 GTSNPN, CDR2 SVGIG (reference sequence). CDR3 length: 12 residues. Trimming took 3 bases from V and 5 from J, leaving 10 bases between them. CDR3 DNA sequence: TGTGCCTGGAGCGAGTCCGAGGAGACCCAGTACTTC. Its protein product is CAWSESEETQYF.

This clone was seen once. The chain links TRBV7-2 to TRBJ2-1; tentatively, D is TRBD1 or TRBD2 (6 bases each). Trimming stripped 2 bases from V and 5 bases from J, with 16 bases between. There are 16 residues in the CDR3. CDR1 SGHTA and CDR2 FQGNSA come from the germline V gene. CDR3 bases: TGTGCCAGCAGCTTATCAGGGGCGGGGACCCACAATGAGCAGTTCTTC. It specifies CASSLSGAGTHNEQFF.

The chain is built from TRBV19 and TRBJ2-7, with a tentative D call TRBD2 (5 bases). The CDR3 has 13 amino acids. The germline V and J ends were trimmed by 4 bases and 2 bases, with 9 bases remaining between them. The germline V gene encodes CDR1 LNHDA and CDR2 SQIVND (reference sequence). CDR3 sequence: CASSRQRAYEQYF. CDR3 in DNA: TGTGCCAGTAGTAGGCAGAGGGCCTACGAGCAGTACTTC.

The CDR3 region has the DNA TGCAGCGTCCTCGGAGGGACTGAAGCTTTCTTT. The encoded protein is CSVLGGTEAFF. This rearrangement joins TRBV29-1 to TRBJ1-1; D is undetermined. This CDR3 is built from 11 residues. V lost 6 bases to trimming and J lost 5 bases, with 10 bases between them. Germline CDR1 SQVTM, CDR2 ANQGSEA.

The chain couples TRBV7-2 to TRBJ2-1, with TRBD2 matching over 13 bases. The germline CDR1 and CDR2 sequences are SGHTA and FQGNSA. The CDR3 extends over 15 amino acids. J gave up 8 bases and V 5 bases, and 6 bases lay outside the gene matches. The DNA of the CDR3 is TGTGCCAGCAGCCTCGGACTAGCGGGAGTCTATGAGCAGTTCTTC. This gives the protein CASSLGLAGVYEQFF.

The J gene is TRBJ2-7, the V gene TRBV10-3, with TRBD1 identical over 11 bases. V was clipped by 7 bases and J by 6 bases; unmatched bases: 14. Germline V lookup: CDR1 ENHRY, CDR2 SYGVKD. The CDR3 runs 16 residues. In DNA form, the CDR3 reads TGTGCCATCAATATAACCCCGGGACAGGGGGTCTCCGAGCAGTACTTC. This sequence encodes CAINITPGQGVSEQYF.

CDR3 sequence reads: CASSVSLAGAGGETQYF. CDR3 in DNA: TGTGCCAGCAGCGTGTCTCTAGCGGGAGCAGGGGGAGAGACCCAGTACTTC. The chain carries TRBV9 and TRBJ2-5; 10 bases align to TRBD2. V lost 2 bases, J lost 4 bases, and 11 bases stayed unmatched. CDR3 size: 17 residues. CDR1 is SGDLS and CDR2 is YYNGEE in the germline V gene.

The table lists this clone with a count of one. The chain has TRBV9 and TRBJ2-3; 10 bases are shared with TRBD2. The J segment lost 4 bases and the V segment lost 3 bases, leaving 8 bases of the junction unmatched. Germline V gene lookup returns CDR1 SGDLS and CDR2 YYNGEE. The CDR3 has 16 residues. The CDR3 protein is CASSDSGRLVADTQYF. CDR3 sequence (DNA): TGTGCCAGCAGCGATAGCGGGAGGCTGGTGGCAGATACGCAGTATTTT.

The chain recombines TRBV27 with TRBJ2-1, with 8 positions matching TRBD2. Germline loops: CDR1 MNHEY, CDR2 SMNVEV (reference sequence). This CDR3 contains 15 residues. V lost 5 bases to trimming and J lost 8 bases; unmatched junction nucleotides: 11. CDR3 DNA sequence: TGTGCCAGCAGTCCTACTAGCGGTCGCGGGTATGAGCAGTTCTTC. Translating gives CASSPTSGRGYEQFF.

Here the CDR3 reads CASRNLGRETQYF. The CDR3 coding sequence is TGTGCCAGCAGGAATCTGGGTCGGGAGACCCAGTACTTC. V is TRBV7-8 and J is TRBJ2-5; D remains unclear. V lost 6 bases, J lost 5 bases, and 13 bases lay in between. Germline assignment: CDR1 SGHVS and CDR2 FQNEAQ. The CDR3 is made up of 13 amino acids.

The rearrangement uses TRBV27 and TRBJ2-1, with D maybe TRBD2 (5 bases). Deletions cut 4 bases from V and 5 bases from J, with 12 bases between. The CDR3 totals 14 residues. Germline V gene sequence: CDR1 MNHEY, CDR2 SMNVEV (reference sequence). The CDR3 DNA reads as TGTGCCAGCAGTTCCTTCCGGGGAAACAATGAGCAGTTCTTC. Translation: CASSSFRGNNEQFF.

The chain recombines TRBV7-3 with TRBJ2-1, with TRBD2 as a possible D gene (5 bases). Trimming took off 7 bases at V and 8 bases at J, with 18 bases between the two ends. The CDR3 consists of 14 residues. CDR1 is SGHTA and CDR2 is FQGTGA in the germline V gene. CDR3 residues: CASTKNPAGDEQFF. CDR3 nucleotide sequence: TGTGCCAGCACGAAAAACCCCGCGGGTGATGAGCAGTTCTTC.

V usage is TRBV5-1 and J usage is TRBJ2-7; D remains ambiguous. The germline CDR1 and CDR2 sequences are SGHRS and YFSETQ. The CDR3 extends over 12 amino acids. V gave up 6 bases and J gave up 0 bases, with 7 bases separating them. CDR3 residues: CASTSSSYEQYF. The CDR3 DNA reads TGCGCCAGCACTTCAAGCTCCTACGAGCAGTACTTC.

The chain uses TRBV5-5 and TRBJ2-7; TRBD1 agrees at 7 bases. The CDR3 length is 16 residues. J was trimmed by 1 base and V by 1 base; bases with no gene match: 8. Germline V gives CDR1 SGHKS, CDR2 YYEKEE (reference sequence). Written as DNA, the CDR3 is TGTGCCAGCAGCTTGCGGACAGGTAGAGGTTCCTACGAGCAGTACTTC. Protein sequence: CASSLRTGRGSYEQYF. The complete variable domain, with remaining parts taken from reference TRBV5-5 and TRBJ2-7, reads DAGVTQSPTHLIKTRGQQVTLRCSPISGHKSVSWYQQVLGQGPQFIFQYYEKEERGRGNFPDRFSARQFPNYSSELNVNALLLGDSALYLCASSLRTGRGSYEQYFGPGTRLTVT.

The chain carries TRBV7-9 and TRBJ2-7; 11 bases are a match to TRBD2. The CDR3 length is 15 residues. The junction had 5 bases not matched to a gene; V was cut back by 1 base and J by 6 bases. In germline, CDR1 is SEHNR, CDR2 FQNEAQ (reference sequence). The CDR3 DNA follows: TGTGCCAGCAGCTTAGTACTAGCGGGAGCCTCCGAGCAGTACTTC. It specifies CASSLVLAGASEQYF.

The V call is TRBV29-1, the J call TRBJ2-1; D is ambiguous. The CDR3 extends over 11 amino acids. Trimming cost V 7 bases and J 7 bases, with 11 bases left between them. CDR1 is SQVTM and CDR2 is ANQGSEA in the germline V gene. CDR3 sequence: CSGALSNEQFF. In DNA form, the CDR3 reads TGCAGCGGGGCCCTCTCGAATGAGCAGTTCTTC.

The chain links TRBV5-1 to TRBJ2-3; 8 bases are shared with TRBD2. CDR1 is SGHRS, CDR2 YFSETQ, per germline. V gave up 1 base and J gave up 1 base; unmatched junction bases: 20. The CDR3 has 21 amino acids. The CDR3, as DNA: TGCGCCAGCAGCTTGTCAAAAAGCGGGAGTGCCCCCCCAACGCGCACAGATACGCAGTATTTT. It is translated as CASSLSKSGSAPPTRTDTQYF.

This clone was counted a single time. This same CDR3 is encoded by further DNA sequences in the sample. The rearrangement joins TRBV5-1 to TRBJ2-1; 10 bases are shared with TRBD2. The CDR3 has 15 amino acids. With 0 bases clipped from V and 4 bases from J, the junction kept 1 base outside the gene matches. From germline, CDR1 is SGHRS and CDR2 YFSETQ. CDR3 DNA sequence: TGCGCCAGCAGCTTGGTGACTAGCGGGTACAATGAGCAGTTCTTC. Amino acid sequence: CASSLVTSGYNEQFF.

The rearrangement joins TRBV11-3 to TRBJ2-7; 9 bases are a match to TRBD2. This CDR3 is 16 amino acids long. V was pared by 1 base and J by 2 bases, with 6 bases of the junction left unmatched. The V gene's germline CDR1 is SGHNT and CDR2 YENEEA. The CDR3 DNA is TGTGCCAGCAGCTTAGCAGCTAGCGGGAAACCCTACGAGCAGTACTTC. It is translated as CASSLAASGKPYEQYF.

The chain links TRBV9 to TRBJ2-1; D is ambiguous. CDR3 length equals 15 residues. The germline V gene has CDR1 SGDLS and CDR2 YYNGEE. Trimming pared 4 bases from V and 6 bases from J, leaving 17 bases between. CDR3 sequence reads: CASSSPPGLANEQFF. The CDR3 nucleotides read TGTGCCAGCAGCTCCCCCCCGGGCCTTGCCAATGAGCAGTTCTTC.